This T cell receptor beta chain was sequenced for a study of T cell changes during pregnancy in multiple sclerosis. The repertoire was sequenced with immunoSEQ multiplex PCR; TCRdb's copy has only in-frame clones and lacks some. The repertoire includes some 58,000 clones, approximately 96% of them detected once, and 2% to 3% sits in the top ten. This TCR was sampled from a female donor with multiple sclerosis, enrolled in a pregnancy study. The sample here was CD8+ T cells from peripheral blood mononuclear cells, taken after pregnancy.

The CDR3, as DNA: TGTGCCAGCAGTGATCCGCCTAAGGGCTACACCTTC. It codes for CASSDPPKGYTF. The genes are TRBV2 and TRBJ1-2; D unresolved. Trimming removed 3 bases at V and 8 bases at J, with 10 bases between. This CDR3 contains 12 residues. Germline V gene data show CDR1 as SNHLY and CDR2 as FYNNEI.